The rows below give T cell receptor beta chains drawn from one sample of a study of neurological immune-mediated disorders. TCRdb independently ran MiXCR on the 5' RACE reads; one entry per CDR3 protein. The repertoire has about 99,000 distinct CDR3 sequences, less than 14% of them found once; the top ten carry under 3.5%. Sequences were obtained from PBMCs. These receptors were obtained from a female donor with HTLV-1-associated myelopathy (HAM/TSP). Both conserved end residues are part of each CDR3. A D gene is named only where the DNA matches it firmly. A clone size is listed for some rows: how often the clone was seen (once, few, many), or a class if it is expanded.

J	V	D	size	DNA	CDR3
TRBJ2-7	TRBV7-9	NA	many	TGTGCCAGCAGCTCCCCCTCCTCCGGGGGATACGAGCAGTACTTC	CASSSPSSGGYEQYF
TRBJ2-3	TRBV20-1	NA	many	TGCAGTGCGTCTAGGGACTCCACAGATACGCAGTATTTT	CSASRDSTDTQYF
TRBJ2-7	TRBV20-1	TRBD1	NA	TGCAGTGCTAGAGATCCTACACCGGGACAGGGGGCATACGAGCAGTACTTC	CSARDPTPGQGAYEQYF
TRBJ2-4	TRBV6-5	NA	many	TGTGCCAGCAGTTACTCGAATAAAGCCAAAAACATTCAGTACTTC	CASSYSNKAKNIQYF
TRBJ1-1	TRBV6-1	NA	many	TGTGCCAGCAGTGAAGTTTGGGTAGGCGGTGAAGCTTTCTTT	CASSEVWVGGEAFF
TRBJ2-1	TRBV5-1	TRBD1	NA	TGCGCCAGCAGCTCTGACAGGGTATCCTACAATGAGCAGTTCTTC	CASSSDRVSYNEQFF
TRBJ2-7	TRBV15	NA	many	TGTGCTACCAGCAGGGACAAGACCTTTTACGAGCAGTACTTC	CATSRDKTFYEQYF
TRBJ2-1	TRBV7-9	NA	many	TGTGCCAGCAGCCCTTGGGGGCCCAGCTCCTACAATGAGCAGTTCTTC	CASSPWGPSSYNEQFF
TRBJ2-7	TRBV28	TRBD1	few	TGTGCCAGCAGGCTCCGGGACAGGGCTCCCTACGAGCAGTACTTC	CASRLRDRAPYEQYF
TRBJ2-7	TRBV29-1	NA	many	TGCAGCGTTGAAGGGCAGTACGAGCAGTACTTC	CSVEGQYEQYF
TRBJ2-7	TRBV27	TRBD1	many	TGTGCCAGCAGCCTAGGGACAGGGGATACCTACGAGCAGTACTTC	CASSLGTGDTYEQYF
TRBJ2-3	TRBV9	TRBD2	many	TGTGCCAGCAGCGCGGGGGGTACGCAGTATTTT	CASSAGGTQYF
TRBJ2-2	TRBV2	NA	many	TGTGCCAGCAGTGTTCAGGGGTCCCTGGGTACCGGGGAGCTGTTTTTT	CASSVQGSLGTGELFF
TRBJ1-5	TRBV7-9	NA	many	TGTGCCAGCAGCCGTACATCTGATCAGCCCCAGCATTTT	CASSRTSDQPQHF
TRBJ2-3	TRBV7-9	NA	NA	TGTGCCAGCAGCTTAGCGAGGGATACGCAGTATTTT	CASSLARDTQYF
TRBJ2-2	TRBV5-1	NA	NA	TGCGCCAGCAGTCCACGGCCCCACTTGAACACCGGGGAGCTGTTTTTT	CASSPRPHLNTGELFF
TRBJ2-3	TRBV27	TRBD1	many	TGTGCCAGCAGTATCCGAGACAGGGTTCGCACAGATACGCAGTATTTT	CASSIRDRVRTDTQYF
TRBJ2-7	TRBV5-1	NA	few	TGCGCCAGCAGCTTGGGGGAGAGGGTCCACGAGCAGTACTTC	CASSLGERVHEQYF
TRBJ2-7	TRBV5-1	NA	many	TGCGCCAGCAGCCCGGGGTTGGGGAGTGTCAACGAGCAGTACTTC	CASSPGLGSVNEQYF
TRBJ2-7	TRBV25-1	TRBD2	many	TGTGCCAGCAGGCAACTAGCGGGGGGGCATGAGCAGTACTTC	CASRQLAGGHEQYF
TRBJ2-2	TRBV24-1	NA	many	TGTGCCACCTCCCGGGACACCGGGGAGCTGTTTTTT	CATSRDTGELFF
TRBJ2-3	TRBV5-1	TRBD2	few	TGCGCCAGCAGCTTGGGGCTAGCGGCTAAAGATACGCAGTATTTT	CASSLGLAAKDTQYF
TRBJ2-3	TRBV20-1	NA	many	TGCAGTGCTAGAGACCCCCAGAGCACAGATACGCAGTATTTT	CSARDPQSTDTQYF
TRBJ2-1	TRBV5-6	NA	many	TGTGCCAGCAGCCCGGAGGGGGGGGGCTGGAATGAGCAGTTCTTC	CASSPEGGGWNEQFF
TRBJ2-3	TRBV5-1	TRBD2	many	TGCGCCAGCAGCTTGGACGGTAGCGGGGGTACGCAGTATTTT	CASSLDGSGGTQYF
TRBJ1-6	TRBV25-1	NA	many	TGTGCCAAAGCAGAAAGGGAAACCTATAATTCACCCCTCCACTTT	CAKAERETYNSPLHF
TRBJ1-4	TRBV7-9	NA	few	TGTGCCAGCAGCCCCTCCACGTCAACTAATGAAAAACTGTTTTTT	CASSPSTSTNEKLFF